The rows below give T cell receptor beta chains drawn from one sample of a study of blood T cell repertoires in COVID-19. Data came from immunoSEQ multiplex PCR; TCRdb stores just in-frame clones and leaves some out. The top ten clones hold roughly 6.9% of a sample with tens of thousands of clones, around 84% of them seen once. The sequenced sample was peripheral blood. Receptors originate from a man aged 55 to 70 with acute or convalescent COVID-19. Each CDR3 is given with its conserved first and last residue. The D gene is left open where the match is weak. Clone size is shown for a subset of rows, as once, few, many or a class of expanded clone.

>-|TRBJ2-5|-|TRBV6-5
TGTGCCAGCCCACGACAGGGACTAGTTTTGGACCAGTACTTC
CASPRQGLVLDQYF
>-|TRBJ2-1|TRBD2|TRBV6-5
TGTGCCAGCAGACGACTAGCGGGGGGTTACAATGAGCAGTTCTTC
CASRRLAGGYNEQFF
>-|TRBJ2-7|TRBD1|TRBV2
TGTGCCAGCAGGAGGGACAGGAGCTCCTACGAGCAGTACTTC
CASRRDRSSYEQYF
>-|TRBJ2-2|-|TRBV5-1
TGCGCCAGCAGCCGGGCCAGGGGTTGGTCCGGGGAGCTGTTTTTT
CASSRARGWSGELFF
>-|TRBJ2-1|-|TRBV28
TGTGCCAGCAGTCTTCCCGGCAGGGGCAATGAGCAGTTCTTC
CASSLPGRGNEQFF
>-|TRBJ2-5|-|TRBV7-6
TGTGCCAGCAGCTCCCAGGGGAGAGGCCAAGAGACCCAGTACTTC
CASSSQGRGQETQYF
>once|TRBJ2-3|TRBD1|TRBV3-1/TRBV3-2
TGTGCCAGCAGCAACTCGTGGACAGGGGTAGATACGCAGTATTTT
CASSNSWTGVDTQYF
>-|TRBJ1-5|TRBD1|TRBV5-8
TGTGCCAGCAGCTCCGACAGGGGGAATCAGCCCCAGCATTTT
CASSSDRGNQPQHF
>-|TRBJ2-4|-|TRBV12-3/TRBV12-4
TGTGCCAGCAGACCGAGGGTGGCAAACATTCAGTACTTC
CASRPRVANIQYF
>-|TRBJ2-5|TRBD2|TRBV30
TGTGCCTGGAACCTTGGCGGGGGGGAGACCCAGTACTTC
CAWNLGGGETQYF
>few|TRBJ1-6|-|TRBV5-1
TGCGCCAGCAGCTTCGGGGATAATTCACCCCTCCACTTT
CASSFGDNSPLHF
>-|TRBJ2-1|TRBD2|TRBV7-3
TGTGCCAGCAGCTTAAACCCGGGGGGATACAATGAGCAGTTCTTC
CASSLNPGGYNEQFF
>-|TRBJ1-2|-|TRBV5-4
TGTGCCAGCAGCTTGTATCAGGGTCGAGTTACTAACTATGGCTACACCTTC
CASSLYQGRVTNYGYTF
>-|TRBJ2-7|-|TRBV6-2/TRBV6-3
TGTGCCAGCAGCCCCTTTTCCTACGAGCAGTACTTC
CASSPFSYEQYF
>-|TRBJ2-3|TRBD2|TRBV5-6
TGTGCCAGCAGCCTGGAGCGGGGGGGCCTGGATACGCAGTATTTT
CASSLERGGLDTQYF
>once|TRBJ1-2|TRBD1|TRBV6-6
TGTGCCAGCAGTTACGAAGGGGGCTCCGTATATGGCTACACCTTC
CASSYEGGSVYGYTF
>-|TRBJ2-4|TRBD2|TRBV15
TGTGCCACCAGCAGAGATCTGAGGGCGGGGGAAGCGGGGGTTAGAAACATTCAGTACTTC
CATSRDLRAGEAGVRNIQYF
>-|TRBJ2-3|-|TRBV27
TGTGCCAGCAGTGACCCCTGGGGCGGGGAAGATACGCAGTATTTT
CASSDPWGGEDTQYF
>few|TRBJ2-7|TRBD1|TRBV3-1/TRBV3-2
TGTGCCAGCAGCCAAGAGCTGGGACAGGGGGCCTACGAGCAGTACTTC
CASSQELGQGAYEQYF
>-|TRBJ1-3|TRBD1|TRBV6-5
TGTGCCAGCAGTTTGGACAGGAGCTCTGGAAACACCATATATTTT
CASSLDRSSGNTIYF
>-|TRBJ2-7|TRBD1|TRBV28
TGTGCCAGCAGTTTAAGTTTCGCAGGGGGCGGCGAGCAGTACTTC
CASSLSFAGGGEQYF
>few|TRBJ2-3|-|TRBV6-5
TGTGCCAGCAGTACAATAGATACGCAGTATTTT
CASSTIDTQYF
>-|TRBJ1-2|-|TRBV6-5
TGTGCCAGCACCTTGCGGGGGGCCTCTGGCTACACCTTC
CASTLRGASGYTF
>-|TRBJ2-5|TRBD2|TRBV9
TGTGCCAGCAACTTAGCGGGGGGAGCGAGAGAGACCCAGTACTTC
CASNLAGGARETQYF
>once|TRBJ1-5|TRBD1|TRBV5-4
TGTGCCAGCAAGCTAGACAGGGATAAGGAGCCCCAGCATTTT
CASKLDRDKEPQHF
>-|TRBJ2-7|TRBD1|TRBV6-5
TGTGCCAGCAGTTACACAGGGGGCTGGGAGCAGTACTTC
CASSYTGGWEQYF